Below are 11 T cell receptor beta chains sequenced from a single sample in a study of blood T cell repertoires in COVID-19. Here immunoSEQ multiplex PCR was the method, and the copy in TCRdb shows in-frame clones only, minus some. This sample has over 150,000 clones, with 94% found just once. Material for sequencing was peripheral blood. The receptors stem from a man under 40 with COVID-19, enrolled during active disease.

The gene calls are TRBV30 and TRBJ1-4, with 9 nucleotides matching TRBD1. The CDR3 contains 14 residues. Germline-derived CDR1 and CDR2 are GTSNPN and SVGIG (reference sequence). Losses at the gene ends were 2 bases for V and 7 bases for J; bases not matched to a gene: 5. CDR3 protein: CAWSRGTGSEKLFF. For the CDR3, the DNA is TGTGCCTGGAGTAGAGGGACAGGGAGTGAAAAACTGTTTTTT.

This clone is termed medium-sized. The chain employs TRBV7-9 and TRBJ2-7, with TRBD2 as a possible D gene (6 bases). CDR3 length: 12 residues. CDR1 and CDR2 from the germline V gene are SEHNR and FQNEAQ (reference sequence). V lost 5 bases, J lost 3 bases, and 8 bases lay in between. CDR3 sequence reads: CASSGDFYEQYF. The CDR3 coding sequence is TGTGCCAGCAGCGGGGACTTCTACGAGCAGTACTTC.

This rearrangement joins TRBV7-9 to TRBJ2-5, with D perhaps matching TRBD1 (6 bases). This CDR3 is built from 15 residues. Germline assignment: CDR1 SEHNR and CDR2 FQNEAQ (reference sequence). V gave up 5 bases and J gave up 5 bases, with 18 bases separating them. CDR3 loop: CASSRASGDRETQYF. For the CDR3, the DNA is TGTGCCAGCAGCCGCGCTTCAGGGGACCGGGAGACCCAGTACTTC.

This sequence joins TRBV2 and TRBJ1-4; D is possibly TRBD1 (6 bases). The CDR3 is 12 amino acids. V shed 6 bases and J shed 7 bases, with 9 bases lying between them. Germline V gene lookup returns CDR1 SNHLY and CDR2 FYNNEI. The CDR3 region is CASRVQGEKLFF. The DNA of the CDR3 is TGTGCCAGCAGGGTACAGGGTGAAAAACTGTTTTTT.

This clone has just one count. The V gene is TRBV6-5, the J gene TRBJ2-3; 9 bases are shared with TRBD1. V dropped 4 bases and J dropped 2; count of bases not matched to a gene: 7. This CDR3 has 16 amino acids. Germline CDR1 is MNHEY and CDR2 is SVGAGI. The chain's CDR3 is CASSSAGQGSTDTQYF. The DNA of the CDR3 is TGTGCCAGCAGTTCAGCCGGACAGGGGTCCACAGATACGCAGTATTTT.

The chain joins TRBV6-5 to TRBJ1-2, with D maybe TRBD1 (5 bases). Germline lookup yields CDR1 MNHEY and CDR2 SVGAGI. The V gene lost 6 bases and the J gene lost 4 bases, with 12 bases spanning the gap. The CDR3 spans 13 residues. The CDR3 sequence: CASREGRGYGYTF. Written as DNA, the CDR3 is TGTGCCAGCAGGGAGGGGCGAGGCTATGGCTACACCTTC.

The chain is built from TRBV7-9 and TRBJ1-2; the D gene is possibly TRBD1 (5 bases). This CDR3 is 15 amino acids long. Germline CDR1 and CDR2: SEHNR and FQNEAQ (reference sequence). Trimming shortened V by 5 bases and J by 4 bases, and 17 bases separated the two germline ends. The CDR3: CASSLRQNTSYGYTF. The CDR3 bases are TGTGCCAGCAGCCTAAGACAGAACACCTCCTATGGCTACACCTTC.

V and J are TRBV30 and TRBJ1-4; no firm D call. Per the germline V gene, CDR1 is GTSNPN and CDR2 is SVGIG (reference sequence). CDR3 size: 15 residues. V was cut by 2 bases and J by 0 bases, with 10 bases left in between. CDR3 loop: CAWSTTHATNEKLFF. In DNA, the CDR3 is TGTGCCTGGAGTACCACACACGCAACTAATGAAAAACTGTTTTTT.

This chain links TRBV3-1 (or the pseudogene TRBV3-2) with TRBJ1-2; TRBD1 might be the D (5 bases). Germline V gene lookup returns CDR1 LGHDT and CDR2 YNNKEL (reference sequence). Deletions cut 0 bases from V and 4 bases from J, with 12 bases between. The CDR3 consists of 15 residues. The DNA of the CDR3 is TGTGCCAGCAGCCAAGATTGGGGGGGAATCTATGGCTACACCTTC. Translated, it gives CASSQDWGGIYGYTF.

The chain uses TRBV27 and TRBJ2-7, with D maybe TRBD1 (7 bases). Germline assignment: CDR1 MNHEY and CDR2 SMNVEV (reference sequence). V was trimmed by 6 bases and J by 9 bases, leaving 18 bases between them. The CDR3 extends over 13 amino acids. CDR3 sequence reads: CASSPDRDLGQYF. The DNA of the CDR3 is TGTGCCAGCAGCCCCGACAGGGACTTAGGGCAGTACTTC.

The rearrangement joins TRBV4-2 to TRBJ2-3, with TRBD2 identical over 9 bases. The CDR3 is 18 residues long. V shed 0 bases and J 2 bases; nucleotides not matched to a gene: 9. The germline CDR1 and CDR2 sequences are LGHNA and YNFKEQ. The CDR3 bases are TGTGCCAGCAGCCAAGAGCCAGGCGGGGGGGGTTACACAGATACGCAGTATTTT. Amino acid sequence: CASSQEPGGGGYTDTQYF.